The 15 T cell receptor beta chains presented below share a single source sample, sequenced in a study of brain T cells in children with intractable seizures. Sequencing was performed with immunoSEQ multiplex PCR; in TCRdb, only in-frame clones are kept and a portion is missing. The data show about 340,000 clones, over 90% seen once. Time point in this sample: blood from clinic visit 5 months post-surgery; TSC patient then seizure free. The material was peripheral blood, obtained less than 6 months after surgery. The receptors derive from a boy in the first two years of life with tuberous sclerosis and intractable seizures.

V usage is TRBV23-1 and J usage is TRBJ1-1; TRBD1 might be the D (5 bases). TRBV23-1 is assigned to the ORF class and has an uncertain function. The length of the CDR3 is 13 residues. As DNA, the CDR3 is TGCGCGGAAGAGGGGCGGATGAACACTGAAGCTTTCTTT. It is translated as CAEEGRMNTEAFF.

The chain links TRBV18 to TRBJ2-1; 7 bases fit TRBD1. The CDR3 extends over 14 amino acids. The V and J ends lost 3 bases and 3 bases, in that order; junction bases with no gene match: 2. Germline lookup yields CDR1 KGHSH and CDR2 LQKENI. The DNA for the CDR3 is TGTGCCAGCTCACCGGGACAGATCTACAATGAGCAGTTCTTC. Encoded protein: CASSPGQIYNEQFF.

This chain connects TRBV27 to TRBJ2-1, with 7 bases that match TRBD2. V gave up 6 bases and J gave up 7 bases; unmatched junction bases: 12. Germline CDR1 reads MNHEY; CDR2 reads SMNVEV (reference sequence). The length of the CDR3 is 15 residues. CDR3 region: CASRRPGLTPNEQFF. The CDR3 bases are TGTGCCAGCAGGAGACCGGGACTAACTCCGAATGAGCAGTTCTTC.

The CDR3: CASSPRISGKPNYGYTF. CDR3 bases: TGCGCCAGCAGCCCGAGAATTTCAGGGAAACCTAACTATGGCTACACCTTC. V and J are TRBV5-1 and TRBJ1-2; tentatively, D is TRBD1 (5 bases). This CDR3 comprises 17 residues. V was cut by 4 bases and J by 0 bases, with 19 bases left in between. CDR1 SGHRS and CDR2 YFSETQ come from the germline V gene.

The chain uses TRBV2 and TRBJ2-3; no firm D call. V was cut by 5 bases and J by 1 base, with 13 bases left in between. This CDR3 has 15 residues. Germline V CDR1 and CDR2: SNHLY, FYNNEI. Here the CDR3 DNA reads TGTGCCAGCAGTTTAGACCGGTCCCGCACAGATACGCAGTATTTT. It is translated as CASSLDRSRTDTQYF.

V and J are TRBV12-3 or TRBV12-4 and TRBJ2-7; no clear D gene. The V and J ends lost 5 bases and 3 bases respectively, with 5 bases between them. The CDR3 has 11 residues. The chain's CDR3 is CASSRRYEQYF. The CDR3 DNA reads as TGTGCCAGCAGTCGACGCTACGAGCAGTACTTC.

This chain uses TRBV7-3 with TRBJ1-1; 12 bases map to TRBD1. Germline values: CDR1 SGHTA, CDR2 FQGTGA. The CDR3 loop spans 16 amino acids. Germline trimming cut 0 bases from V and 4 bases from J; bases unmatched to any gene: 3. The CDR3 is CASSLTGTGGFTEAFF. CDR3 bases: TGTGCCAGCAGCTTAACCGGGACAGGGGGCTTCACTGAAGCTTTCTTT.

The chain uses TRBV2 and TRBJ2-6; D uncertain. CDR1 is SNHLY, CDR2 FYNNEI, per germline. The CDR3 consists of 15 residues. V was pared by 9 bases and J by 1 base, with 13 bases between. In DNA form, the CDR3 reads TGTGCCAGTACATCTAAGGGTTCTGGGGCCAACGTCCTGACTTTC. Its protein is CASTSKGSGANVLTF.

The rearrangement joins TRBV7-3 to TRBJ2-3; D gene uncertain. CDR1 is SGHTA, CDR2 FQGTGA, per germline. Trimming removed 2 bases at V and 0 bases at J, with 9 bases between. CDR3 length: 15 amino acids. The CDR3 protein is CASSLSRVSTDTQYF. CDR3 nucleotide sequence: TGTGCCAGCAGCTTATCCCGGGTTAGCACAGATACGCAGTATTTT.

This clone was detected only once. V gene TRBV20-1 combines with J gene TRBJ2-3; D assignment may be TRBD1 or TRBD2 (5 bases each). This CDR3 spans 10 amino acids. The V end lost 6 bases, the J end lost 15 bases, and 16 bases lay between the germline ends. Germline values: CDR1 DFQATT, CDR2 SNEGSKA (reference sequence). CDR3 residues: CSAPRDQRYF. The CDR3 coding sequence is TGCAGTGCGCCCCGGGACCAAAGATATTTT.

V and J are TRBV10-1 and TRBJ2-3; 8 bases match TRBD1. The CDR3 length is 17 residues. In germline, CDR1 is WNHNN, CDR2 SYGVQD (reference sequence). Trimming at V came to 6 bases and at J to 2 bases, leaving 13 bases not matched to a gene. The DNA of the CDR3 is TGCGCCAGCAGCCCGCTAGGGGACAGGCGATCCACAGATACGCAGTATTTT. It translates to CASSPLGDRRSTDTQYF.

The V gene is TRBV2, the J gene TRBJ1-6; unclear D gene. CDR1 and CDR2 from the germline V gene are SNHLY and FYNNEI. Trimming shortened V by 7 bases and J by 4 bases, and 14 bases separated the two germline ends. The CDR3 covers 15 residues. The CDR3: CASTPISQYNSPLHF. CDR3 in DNA: TGTGCCAGCACACCTATCAGCCAGTATAATTCACCCCTCCACTTT.

The chain joins TRBV20-1 to TRBJ2-3, with unresolved D. The CDR3 runs to 11 residues. Looked up from germline, CDR1 is DFQATT and CDR2 is SNEGSKA (reference sequence). V was trimmed by 3 bases and J by 0 bases, leaving 1 base between them. The CDR3 protein is CSASSTDTQYF. CDR3 coding DNA: TGCAGTGCTAGTAGCACAGATACGCAGTATTTT.

The V call is TRBV25-1, the J call TRBJ1-1, with 7 bases matching TRBD1. The V gene end was trimmed by 5 bases and the J gene end by 3 bases; junction bases not matched to a gene: 18. Germline assignment: CDR1 MGHDK and CDR2 SYGVNS. The CDR3 totals 18 residues. The CDR3 DNA reads TGTGCCAGCAGTCCACCGGGACAGAGGCGCCCCACGGACACTGAAGCTTTCTTT. Its protein product is CASSPPGQRRPTDTEAFF.

A single count supports this clone. The chain couples TRBV4-1 to TRBJ1-4; D gene uncertain. The CDR3 totals 15 residues. The V end lost 2 bases, the J end lost 7 bases, and 14 bases lay between the germline ends. Germline values: CDR1 MGHRA, CDR2 YSYEKL. In nucleotides, the CDR3 is TGCGCCAGCAGCCAACCTAAAACGGGAGGTGAAAAACTGTTTTTT. Translating gives CASSQPKTGGEKLFF.